This T cell receptor (beta chain) was recovered during a study of OX40 agonist ivuxolimab in advanced cancers. Study-wide background: Melanoma, hepatocellular carcinoma, head and neck or renal cell cancer occurred in dose-escalation patients. Patients were 82.7% male with ages roughly 20 to 90, mean about 65. General study results and limits: The CD4+ and CD8+ T cells in the blood had expanded clonally by week 6 at 0.1 to 3.0 mg/kg.

Clones were read by immunoSEQ multiplex PCR, and TCRdb kept only the in-frame ones, dropping some. The repertoire holds around 72,000 clones, with about 85% as singletons. To note about this clone: Its target is unknown.

Blood sampling was done at baseline, cycle 4 day 1, and cycle 7 day 1. Sequenced here: CD4+ or CD8+ T cells sorted from blood, sampled in a trial of the OX40 agonist ivuxolimab. The sequence derives from an adult with an advanced solid tumor such as melanoma, head and neck, liver or kidney cancer.

The CDR3 loop reads CASSSGSAYNEQFF. As DNA, the CDR3 is TGTGCCAGTAGTAGCGGGAGTGCTTACAATGAGCAGTTCTTC. The genes are TRBV19 and TRBJ2-1; 7 bases match TRBD2. Germline trimming cut 4 bases from V and 4 bases from J; bases unmatched to any gene: 4. The CDR3 runs 14 residues. CDR1 and CDR2 from the germline V gene are LNHDA and SQIVND (reference sequence).